Listed below are T cell receptor beta chains from one sample, sequenced in a study of CD8+ T cells in alopecia areata. Clones were read by immunoSEQ multiplex PCR, and TCRdb kept only the in-frame ones, dropping some. The table lists around 180,000 clones, more than 50% of them singletons. The source material was CD4+ T cells sorted from blood, sampled at week 24, from a patient treated with tofacitinib. The receptors come from a human donor with alopecia areata. Each CDR3 is given with its conserved first and last residue. The D gene is left open where the match is weak. Expanded clones get a size class; other rows say once, few or many, or leave the size out.

clone size	V gene	D gene	J gene	CDR3 DNA	CDR3 protein
-	TRBV7-9	TRBD2	TRBJ2-1	TGTGCCACCAGCTACGGACTAGCGGGGGCTCCATACAATGAGCAGTTCTTC	CATSYGLAGAPYNEQFF
few	TRBV10-3	-	TRBJ2-3	TGTGCCATCGGGGAACCAGATACGCAGTATTTT	CAIGEPDTQYF
-	TRBV25-1	-	TRBJ1-5	TGTGCCAGCAGTGAGCCCGGGACGGTGGATCAGCCCCAGCATTTT	CASSEPGTVDQPQHF
-	TRBV5-6	TRBD1	TRBJ1-4	TGTGCCAGCAGCTTTAACTACGGACAGGCCGAAAAACTGTTTTTT	CASSFNYGQAEKLFF
-	TRBV4-3	-	TRBJ1-2	TGCGCCAGCAGCCAAATGATTCCCCCCAATGACTATGGCTACACCTTC	CASSQMIPPNDYGYTF
-	TRBV5-1	-	TRBJ1-2	TGCGCCAGCAGCCCGGGCCTTGGCAACTATGGCTACACCTTC	CASSPGLGNYGYTF
few	TRBV15	-	TRBJ1-6	TGTGCCACCAGCAGAGTTGATTCACCCCTCCACTTT	CATSRVDSPLHF
-	TRBV6-6	TRBD1	TRBJ2-3	TGTGCCAGCAGTCCCACAGGGGCTAGCACAGATACGCAGTATTTT	CASSPTGASTDTQYF
-	TRBV5-1	TRBD2	TRBJ2-1	TGCGCCAGCGGGACCCAGGGCGGGGGCTACAATGAGCAGTTCTTC	CASGTQGGGYNEQFF
-	TRBV5-6	-	TRBJ2-5	TGTGCCAGCAGCATGGCCAGTAGGGAGACCCAGTACTTC	CASSMASRETQYF
-	TRBV29-1	-	TRBJ1-5	TGCAGCGTCTCCAGTGGAGAAAATCAGCCCCAGCATTTT	CSVSSGENQPQHF
-	TRBV10-3	TRBD1	TRBJ1-6	TGTGCCATCCACGGGACAGAGAATTCACCCCTCCACTTT	CAIHGTENSPLHF
-	TRBV6-5	-	TRBJ2-7	TGTGCCAGCAGTGCCCTCACAGGGTCCTACGAGCAGTACTTC	CASSALTGSYEQYF
-	TRBV10-3	-	TRBJ1-2	TGTGCCATCAGTGAGTCGACTATATTGCTGAGGAACAGTAACTATGGCTACACCTTC	CAISESTILLRNSNYGYTF
-	TRBV2	-	TRBJ2-7	TGTGCCAGCAGGGGCAGTTCCTACGAGCAGTACTTC	CASRGSSYEQYF
-	TRBV18	-	TRBJ2-5	TGTGCCAGCTCATCCTCAGAGACCCAGTACTTC	CASSSSETQYF
-	TRBV6-6	TRBD1	TRBJ1-1	TGTGCCAGCAGTCATGGACAGGGGTTGAACACTGAAGCTTTCTTT	CASSHGQGLNTEAFF
-	TRBV30	TRBD2	TRBJ2-1	TGTGCCTGGAGGAAACTAGCGGGGGTGAATGAGCAGTTCTTC	CAWRKLAGVNEQFF
once	TRBV30	TRBD2	TRBJ2-7	TGTGCCTGGGATATTTCCGGGACTAGCTTCTACGAGCAGTACTTC	CAWDISGTSFYEQYF
-	TRBV15	-	TRBJ2-5	TGTGCCACCAGGGAAATGGGACGCCCCCAAGAGACCCAGTACTTC	CATREMGRPQETQYF
-	TRBV9	-	TRBJ1-2	TGTGCCAGCAGCCCCACGGGTTTATATGGCTACACCTTC	CASSPTGLYGYTF
-	TRBV7-2	-	TRBJ2-7	TGTGCCAGCAGCAACGGAGCGAATTGGTCCGAGCAGTACTTC	CASSNGANWSEQYF